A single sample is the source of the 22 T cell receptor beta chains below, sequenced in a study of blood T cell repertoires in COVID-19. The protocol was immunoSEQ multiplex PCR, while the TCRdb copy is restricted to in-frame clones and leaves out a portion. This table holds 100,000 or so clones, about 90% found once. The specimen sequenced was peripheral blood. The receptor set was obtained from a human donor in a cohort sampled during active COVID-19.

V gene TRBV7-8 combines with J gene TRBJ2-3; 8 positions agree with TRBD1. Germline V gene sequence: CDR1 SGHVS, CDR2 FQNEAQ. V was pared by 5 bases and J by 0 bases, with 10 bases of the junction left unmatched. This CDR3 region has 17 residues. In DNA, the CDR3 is TGTGCCAGCAGCACCGGGACAGGTAGAACTAGCACAGATACGCAGTATTTT. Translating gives CASSTGTGRTSTDTQYF.

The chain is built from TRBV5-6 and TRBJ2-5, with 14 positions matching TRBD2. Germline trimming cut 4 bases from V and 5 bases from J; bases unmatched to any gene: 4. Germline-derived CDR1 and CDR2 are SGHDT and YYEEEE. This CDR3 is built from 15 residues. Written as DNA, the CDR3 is TGTGCCAGCAGCAAGGGACTAGCGGGAGTGGAGACCCAGTACTTC. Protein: CASSKGLAGVETQYF. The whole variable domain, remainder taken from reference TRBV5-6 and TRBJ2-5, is DAGVTQSPTHLIKTRGQQVTLRCSPKSGHDTVSWYQQALGQGPQFIFQYYEEEERQRGNFPDRFSGHQFPNYSSELNVNALLLGDSALYLCASSKGLAGVETQYFGPGTRLLVL.

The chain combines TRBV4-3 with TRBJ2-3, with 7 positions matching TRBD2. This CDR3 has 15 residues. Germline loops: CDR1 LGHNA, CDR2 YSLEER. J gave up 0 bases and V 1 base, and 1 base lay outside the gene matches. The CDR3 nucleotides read TGCGCCAGCAGCCAAGGCGGGAGTAGCACAGATACGCAGTATTTT. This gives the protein CASSQGGSSTDTQYF.

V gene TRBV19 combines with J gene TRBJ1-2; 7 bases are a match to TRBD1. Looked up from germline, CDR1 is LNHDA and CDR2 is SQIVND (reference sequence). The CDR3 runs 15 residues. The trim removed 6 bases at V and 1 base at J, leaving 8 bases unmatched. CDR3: CASRTNRQGNYGYTF. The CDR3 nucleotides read TGTGCCAGTAGGACGAATCGACAGGGTAACTATGGCTACACCTTC. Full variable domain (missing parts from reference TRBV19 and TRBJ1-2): DGGITQSPKYLFRKEGQNVTLSCEQNLNHDAMYWYRQDPGQGLRLIYYSQIVNDFQKGDIAEGYSVSREKKESFPLTVTSAQKNPTAFYLCASRTNRQGNYGYTFGSGTRLTVV.

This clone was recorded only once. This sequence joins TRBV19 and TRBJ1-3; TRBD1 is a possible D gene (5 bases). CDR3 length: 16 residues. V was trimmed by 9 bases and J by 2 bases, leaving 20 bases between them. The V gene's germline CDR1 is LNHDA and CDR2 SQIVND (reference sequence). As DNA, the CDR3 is TGTGCCAGCCTGAAGGCGGGACCGGCCACTGGAAACACCATATATTTT. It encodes CASLKAGPATGNTIYF.

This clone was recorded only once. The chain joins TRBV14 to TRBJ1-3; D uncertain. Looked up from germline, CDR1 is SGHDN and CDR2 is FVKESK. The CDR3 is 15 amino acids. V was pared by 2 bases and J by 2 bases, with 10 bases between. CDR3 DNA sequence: TGTGCCAGCAGCCAAACGTCGGGTGCTGGAAACACCATATATTTT. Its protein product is CASSQTSGAGNTIYF.

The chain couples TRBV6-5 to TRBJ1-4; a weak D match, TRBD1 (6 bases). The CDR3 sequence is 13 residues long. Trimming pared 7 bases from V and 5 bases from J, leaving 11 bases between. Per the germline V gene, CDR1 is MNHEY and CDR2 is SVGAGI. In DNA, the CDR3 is TGTGCCAGCAAGCGGACAGCGAATGAAAAACTGTTTTTT. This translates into CASKRTANEKLFF.

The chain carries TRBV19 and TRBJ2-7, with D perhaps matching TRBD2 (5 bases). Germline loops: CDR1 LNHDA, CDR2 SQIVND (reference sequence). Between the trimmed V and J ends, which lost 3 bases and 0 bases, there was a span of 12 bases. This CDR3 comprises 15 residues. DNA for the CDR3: TGTGCCAGTAGTATGGGCGGGTTGTACTCCTACGAGCAGTACTTC. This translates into CASSMGGLYSYEQYF.

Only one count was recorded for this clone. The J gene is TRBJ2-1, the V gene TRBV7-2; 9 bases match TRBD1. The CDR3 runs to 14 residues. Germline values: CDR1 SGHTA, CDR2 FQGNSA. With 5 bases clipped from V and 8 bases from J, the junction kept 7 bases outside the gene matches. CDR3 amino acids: CASSNTRQGDEQFF. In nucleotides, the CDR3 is TGTGCCAGCAGCAACACCCGACAGGGGGATGAGCAGTTCTTC.

This chain's CDR3 is CASSDRVRTEAFF. The CDR3 nucleotides read TGTGCCAGCAGTGACAGGGTACGGACTGAAGCTTTCTTT. The V gene is TRBV27, the J gene TRBJ1-1; 7 positions agree with TRBD1. CDR3 size: 13 residues. V shed 5 bases, J shed 5 bases, and the junction held 5 bases outside the gene matches. The V gene's germline CDR1 is MNHEY and CDR2 SMNVEV (reference sequence).

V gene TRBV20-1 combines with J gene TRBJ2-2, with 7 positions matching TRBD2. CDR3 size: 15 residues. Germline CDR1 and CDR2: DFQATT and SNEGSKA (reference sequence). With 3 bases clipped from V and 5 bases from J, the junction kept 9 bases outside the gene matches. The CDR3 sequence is CSASSGGRETGELFF. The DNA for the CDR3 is TGCAGTGCTAGTAGCGGTGGGAGGGAGACCGGGGAGCTGTTTTTT.

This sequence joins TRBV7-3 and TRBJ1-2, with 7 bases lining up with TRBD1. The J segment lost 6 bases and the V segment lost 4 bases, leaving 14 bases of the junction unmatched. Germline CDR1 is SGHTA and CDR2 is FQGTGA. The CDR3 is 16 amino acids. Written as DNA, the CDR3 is TGTGCCAGCAGCTCTAGACGGCCGACAGGGCAGGATGGCTACACCTTC. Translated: CASSSRRPTGQDGYTF.

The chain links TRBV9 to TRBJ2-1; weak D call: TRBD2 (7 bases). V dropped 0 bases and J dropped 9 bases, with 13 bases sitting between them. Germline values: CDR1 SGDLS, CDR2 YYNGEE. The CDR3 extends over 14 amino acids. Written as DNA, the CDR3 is TGTGCCAGCAGCGTAGTGGGGGGGGCGGTTGAGCAGTTCTTC. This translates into CASSVVGGAVEQFF.

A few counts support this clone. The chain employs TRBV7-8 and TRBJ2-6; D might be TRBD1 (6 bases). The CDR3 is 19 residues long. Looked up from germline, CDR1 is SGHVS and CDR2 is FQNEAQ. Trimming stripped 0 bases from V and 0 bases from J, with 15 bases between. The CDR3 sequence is CASSLARKGVNSGANVLTF. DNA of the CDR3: TGTGCCAGCAGCTTAGCGCGGAAGGGGGTAAACTCTGGGGCCAACGTCCTGACTTTC.

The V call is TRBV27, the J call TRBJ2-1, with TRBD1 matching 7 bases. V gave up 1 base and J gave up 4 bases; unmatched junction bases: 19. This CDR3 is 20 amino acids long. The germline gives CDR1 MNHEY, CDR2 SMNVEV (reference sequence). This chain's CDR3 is CASSLFFGAPGTANYNEQFF. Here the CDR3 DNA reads TGTGCCAGCAGTTTATTTTTCGGGGCCCCCGGGACAGCGAATTACAATGAGCAGTTCTTC.

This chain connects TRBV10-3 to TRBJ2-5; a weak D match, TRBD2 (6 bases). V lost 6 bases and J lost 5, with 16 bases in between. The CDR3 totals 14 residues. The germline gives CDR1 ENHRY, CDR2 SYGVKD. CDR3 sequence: CAIRGKEGGETQYF. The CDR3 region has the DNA TGTGCCATCAGGGGAAAGGAGGGCGGGGAGACCCAGTACTTC.

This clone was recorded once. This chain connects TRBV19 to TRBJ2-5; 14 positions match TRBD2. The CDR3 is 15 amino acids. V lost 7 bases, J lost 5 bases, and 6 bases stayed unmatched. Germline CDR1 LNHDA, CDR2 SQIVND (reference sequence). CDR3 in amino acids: CASNRGLAGVETQYF. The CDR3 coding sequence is TGTGCCAGTAACCGGGGACTAGCGGGAGTGGAGACCCAGTACTTC.

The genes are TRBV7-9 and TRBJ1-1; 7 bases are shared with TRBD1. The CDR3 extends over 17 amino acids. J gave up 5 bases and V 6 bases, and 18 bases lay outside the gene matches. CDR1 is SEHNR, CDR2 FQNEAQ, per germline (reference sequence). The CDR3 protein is CASRPGDRQGLGTEAFF. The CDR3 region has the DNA TGTGCCAGCAGACCAGGGGATCGACAGGGCTTGGGAACTGAAGCTTTCTTT.

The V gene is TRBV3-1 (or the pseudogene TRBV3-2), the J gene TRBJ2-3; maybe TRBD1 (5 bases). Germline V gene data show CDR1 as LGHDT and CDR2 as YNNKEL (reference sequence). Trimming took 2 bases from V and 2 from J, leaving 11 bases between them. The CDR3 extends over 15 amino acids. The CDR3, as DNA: TGTGCCAGCAGCCAAAGGGGCAGGCTCACAGATACGCAGTATTTT. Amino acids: CASSQRGRLTDTQYF.

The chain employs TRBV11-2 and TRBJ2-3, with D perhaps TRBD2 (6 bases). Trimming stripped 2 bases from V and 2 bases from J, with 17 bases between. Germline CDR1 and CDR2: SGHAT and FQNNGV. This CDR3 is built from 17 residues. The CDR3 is CASSLIIGRENTDTQYF. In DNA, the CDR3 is TGTGCCAGCAGCTTAATAATCGGTCGGGAGAACACAGATACGCAGTATTTT.

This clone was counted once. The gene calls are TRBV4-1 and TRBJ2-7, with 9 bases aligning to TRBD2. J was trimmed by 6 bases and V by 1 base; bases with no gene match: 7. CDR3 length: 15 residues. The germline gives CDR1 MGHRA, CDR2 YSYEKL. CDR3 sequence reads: CASSQGAGGLSEQYF. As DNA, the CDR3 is TGCGCCAGCAGCCAAGGAGCGGGAGGCCTCTCCGAGCAGTACTTC.

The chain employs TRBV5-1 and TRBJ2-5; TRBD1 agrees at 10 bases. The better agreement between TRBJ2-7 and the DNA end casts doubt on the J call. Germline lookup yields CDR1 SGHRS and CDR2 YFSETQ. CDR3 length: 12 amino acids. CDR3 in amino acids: CASSWTGGEQYF. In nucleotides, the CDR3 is TGCGCCAGCAGCTGGACAGGGGGCGAGCAGTACTTC.